This T cell receptor (beta chain) originates from a study of OX40 agonist ivuxolimab in advanced cancers. The study's findings and limits: Relatively little clonal expansion, among the lowest observed, appeared in partial responders at 0.1-3.0 mg/kg.

CDR1 and CDR2 (germline): SGHDN, FVKESK. The CDR3 spans 14 residues, counting both ends. On this clone: The antigen remains undetermined. The DNA is left out, because the CDR3 cannot be placed on it with certainty; the CDR3 is given as TCRdb lists it.

TCRdb's table, derived via immunoSEQ multiplex PCR, lists solely in-frame clones and lacks some. Of approximately 110,000 clones listed, 85% to 95% are singletons. The sample in question was CD4+ or CD8+ T cells sorted from blood, obtained in a trial of the OX40 agonist ivuxolimab. This TCR came from an adult with an advanced solid tumor such as melanoma, head and neck, liver or kidney cancer. The rearrangement links TRBV14 to TRBJ1-2; TRBD1, the D gene given by the table, was not confirmed from the DNA. CDR3 loop: CASSQVGAGTGETF.